A selection of T cell receptor beta chains follows, all from one sample in a study of Graves' ophthalmopathy and Graves' hyperthyroidism. One entry per CDR3 protein, called by TCRdb with MiXCR from the multiplex PCR reads. The table has 360,000 or so distinct CDR3 sequences, around 20% seen once. Sequenced: peripheral blood. The origin of the receptors is a young woman with Graves' ophthalmopathy. Both conserved end residues are trimmed from each CDR3. Each record gives: V gene, CDR3 protein.

v_call: TRBV28; cdr3_aa: ASSSSPGPVTVYGYT
v_call: TRBV6-5; cdr3_aa: ASSYKVNTGELF
v_call: TRBV20-1; cdr3_aa: SANRGIEAF
v_call: TRBV24-1; cdr3_aa: ATSDVDMETQY
v_call: TRBV18; cdr3_aa: ASSPRTDLYNSPLH
v_call: TRBV20-1; cdr3_aa: SARDGTDFYEQY
v_call: TRBV6-1; cdr3_aa: ASTPHKSGPKNIQY
v_call: TRBV12-3/TRBV12-4; cdr3_aa: ASSPSRRLQEQY
v_call: TRBV30; cdr3_aa: AWSSGQGRLGEQY
v_call: TRBV4-1; cdr3_aa: ASSQAGGANYGYT
v_call: TRBV6-5; cdr3_aa: ASSYKREWDTEAF
v_call: TRBV6-1; cdr3_aa: ASREKGGEIPYEQY
v_call: TRBV28; cdr3_aa: ASSLVPDGQY
v_call: TRBV14; cdr3_aa: ASSQVRDPLAEQY
v_call: TRBV30; cdr3_aa: AWSVAWGDYTGELF
v_call: TRBV2; cdr3_aa: ASRDDVPSYNSPLH
v_call: TRBV28; cdr3_aa: ASMFSNTEAF
v_call: TRBV11-2; cdr3_aa: ASSYGGLFSYEQY
v_call: TRBV11-2; cdr3_aa: ASSAGLAGGLKEGETQY
v_call: TRBV27; cdr3_aa: ASSPDRGLGQPQH
v_call: TRBV6-1; cdr3_aa: ASSKLGVSGNTIY
v_call: TRBV7-2; cdr3_aa: ASSPRASGRAMGENIQY
v_call: TRBV7-8; cdr3_aa: ASSSRGDSRNTGELF
v_call: TRBV5-1; cdr3_aa: ASSLDGVALNTEAF
v_call: TRBV6-2/TRBV6-3; cdr3_aa: ASSYGTGTYGYT
v_call: TRBV7-9; cdr3_aa: ASSTRGAGDEQY
v_call: TRBV11-1; cdr3_aa: ASSLPSRDRVYEQY
v_call: TRBV12-3/TRBV12-4; cdr3_aa: ASSFGFQPQH